What follows are 12 T cell receptor beta chains derived from one specimen sequenced in a study of blood T cell repertoires in COVID-19. Sequencing was performed with immunoSEQ multiplex PCR; in TCRdb, only in-frame clones are kept and a portion is missing. The data show some 180,000 clones, roughly 80% seen once. Sequencing was done on a sample of PBMCs or T cells enriched from blood (not recorded which). These receptors came from a man aged 60 to 75 who had been exposed to COVID-19.

The chain uses TRBV5-6 and TRBJ2-7, with D perhaps matching TRBD1 (6 bases). The CDR3 is made up of 13 amino acids. CDR1 is SGHDT and CDR2 is YYEEEE in the germline V gene. The V gene lost 3 bases and the J gene lost 2 bases, with 9 bases spanning the gap. The DNA for the CDR3 is TGTGCCAGCAGCTCACAGGGTGCCTACGAGCAGTACTTC. Translated, it gives CASSSQGAYEQYF.

The chain has TRBV9 and TRBJ1-1, with 8 nucleotides matching TRBD1. The germline CDR1 and CDR2 sequences are SGDLS and YYNGEE. Trimming cost V 10 bases and J 1 base; bases outside gene matches: 6. The length of the CDR3 is 13 residues. CDR3 sequence reads: CAAGTGPNTEAFF. The DNA of the CDR3 is TGTGCCGCGGGGACAGGCCCGAACACTGAAGCTTTCTTT. Filled out from reference TRBV9 and TRBJ1-1, the complete variable domain reads DSGVTQTPKHLITATGQRVTLRCSPRSGDLSVYWYQQSLDQGLQFLIQYYNGEERAKGNILERFSAQQFPDLHSELNLSSLELGDSALYFCAAGTGPNTEAFFGQGTRLTVV.

V gene TRBV5-4 combines with J gene TRBJ1-4, with D possibly matching TRBD1 (6 bases). The CDR3 covers 15 residues. V lost 4 bases to trimming and J lost 3 bases, with 13 bases between them. Looked up from germline, CDR1 is SGHNT and CDR2 is YYREEE (reference sequence). In nucleotides, the CDR3 is TGTGCCAGCAGCCTAGGGGGTCGTTCTAATGAAAAACTGTTTTTT. Amino acid sequence: CASSLGGRSNEKLFF. Full variable domain (remainder filled in from reference TRBV5-4 and TRBJ1-4): ETGVTQSPTHLIKTRGQQVTLRCSSQSGHNTVSWYQQALGQGPQFIFQYYREEENGRGNFPPRFSGLQFPNYSSELNVNALELDDSALYLCASSLGGRSNEKLFFGSGTQLSVL.

The gene calls are TRBV6-1 and TRBJ1-4; no clear D. This CDR3 contains 17 residues. CDR1 is MNHNS and CDR2 is SASEGT in the germline V gene. The germline V and J ends were trimmed by 3 bases and 7 bases, with 21 bases remaining between them. As DNA, the CDR3 is TGTGCCAGCAGTGATCTCCTGGGCTCGGCAACGTTTGAAAAACTGTTTTTT. This encodes CASSDLLGSATFEKLFF.

V and J are TRBV5-1 and TRBJ1-1, with 9 bases fitting TRBD1. V lost 4 bases to trimming and J lost 6 bases; unmatched junction nucleotides: 10. CDR3 size: 15 residues. Germline values: CDR1 SGHRS, CDR2 YFSETQ. The CDR3 DNA reads as TGCGCCAGCAGCCCAACGGGGACAGGGAGCGCTGAAGCTTTCTTT. Encoded protein: CASSPTGTGSAEAFF.

The J gene is TRBJ1-4, the V gene TRBV7-2, with unresolved D. The CDR3 loop spans 14 amino acids. Trimming took off 2 bases at V and 8 bases at J, with 12 bases between the two ends. Germline V gives CDR1 SGHTA, CDR2 FQGNSA. In DNA, the CDR3 is TGTGCCAGCAGCTTACTTGGCCCGAAGGAAAAACTGTTTTTT. This gives the protein CASSLLGPKEKLFF.

CDR3 nucleotide sequence: TGTGCCAGCAGCTTAGTACTAGCGGGAGGAGTCGGCTCCTACGAGCAGTACTTC. It translates to CASSLVLAGGVGSYEQYF. The genes are TRBV7-8 and TRBJ2-7; TRBD2 matches 12 bases. V lost 1 base to trimming and J lost 0 bases; unmatched junction nucleotides: 7. Germline V gene data show CDR1 as SGHVS and CDR2 as FQNEAQ. The CDR3 runs to 18 residues.

V usage is TRBV9 and J usage is TRBJ1-2; D may be TRBD1 (5 bases). From germline, CDR1 is SGDLS and CDR2 YYNGEE. V dropped 3 bases and J dropped 9 bases, with 15 bases sitting between them. This CDR3 comprises 13 residues. The CDR3 bases are TGTGCCAGCAGCGCCCGGCCAGGGTTGAGCTACACCTTC. It yields the protein CASSARPGLSYTF.

The V and J genes are TRBV3-1 (or the pseudogene TRBV3-2) and TRBJ2-3; D possibly corresponds to TRBD2 (5 bases). The length of the CDR3 is 19 residues. V gave up 0 bases and J gave up 1 base, with 20 bases separating them. Germline loops: CDR1 LGHDT, CDR2 YNNKEL (reference sequence). This CDR3 is CASSQDDTLFVGGTDTQYF. The DNA of the CDR3 is TGTGCCAGCAGCCAAGATGACACCCTCTTTGTGGGAGGCACAGATACGCAGTATTTT.

V is TRBV6-4 and J is TRBJ1-1; the match to TRBD1 covers 10 bases. V lost 6 bases, J lost 8 bases, and 3 bases stayed unmatched. The CDR3 extends over 12 amino acids. Germline CDR1 is MRHNA and CDR2 is SNTAGT. In nucleotides, the CDR3 is TGTGCCAGCAGCGGGGACAGGGGAGAAGCTTTCTTT. This gives the protein CASSGDRGEAFF.

The chain couples TRBV6-5 to TRBJ1-1, with a tentative D call TRBD1 (6 bases). The V gene lost 0 bases and the J gene lost 5 bases, with 13 bases spanning the gap. This CDR3 has 15 residues. CDR1 and CDR2 from the germline V gene are MNHEY and SVGAGI. The CDR3 bases are TGTGCCAGCAGTTACTCGCCGGGGGGCGGAACTGAAGCTTTCTTT. Translated, it gives CASSYSPGGGTEAFF.

This clone was counted ten times or more. This chain joins TRBV24-1 and TRBJ2-2; D might be TRBD1 (6 bases). From germline, CDR1 is KGHDR and CDR2 SFDVKD. V was pared by 1 base and J by 6 bases, with 11 bases between. CDR3 length: 15 amino acids. The CDR3 is CATSDFSRGSGELFF. The CDR3 DNA reads TGTGCCACCAGTGATTTCTCCAGGGGTTCCGGGGAGCTGTTTTTT.